Sequencing of this TCR beta chain was carried out in a study of blood T cell repertoires in COVID-19. Looking at the study overall: Sites across the United States, Italy and Spain contributed samples from acute and convalescent COVID-19. Sources were T cells, B-cell-depleted T cells, or PBMCs; the material itself was cDNA or gDNA.

From germline, CDR1 is SGHAT and CDR2 FQNNGV. The CDR3 length is 13 residues. With 5 bases removed from V and 2 bases from J, the gap between germline ends came to 10 bases. Some clones are missing from TCRdb's copy, which holds only in-frame ones; the method was immunoSEQ multiplex PCR. The sample contains nearly 200,000 clones, 80% to 85% of which appear only once. This clonotype originated in a human donor in a cohort sampled during active COVID-19. Sequenced input: peripheral blood. The chain recombines TRBV11-2 with TRBJ2-7; tentative D call: TRBD1 (5 bases). The CDR3 DNA sequence: TGTGCCAGCAGCAAGGACACCCCCTACGAGCAGTACGTC. Amino acid sequence: CASSKDTPYEQYV.